The clone carrying this T cell receptor (beta chain) was seen only a few times. This entry belongs to a study of T cells after yellow fever vaccination. TCRdb itself ran the 5' RACE reads through MiXCR, one entry per CDR3 protein. The sample yields a few hundred thousand distinct CDR3 sequences, about 15% seen once. The CDR3 has 15 residues. V was trimmed by 7 bases and J by 0 bases, leaving 12 bases between them. Germline V gives CDR1 MNHNS, CDR2 SASEGT. The chain is built from TRBV6-1 and TRBJ2-2; maybe TRBD1 (6 bases). Sequencing used PBMCs, obtained 4 to 5 days after the first yellow fever vaccination. This receptor was obtained from a young man who received the YFV17D yellow fever vaccine. CDR3 in DNA: TGTGCCAGCATCCCGGACAGCACGAACACCGGGGAGCTGTTTTTT. Its translation is CASIPDSTNTGELFF.